This T cell receptor beta chain was sequenced in a study of CD8+CD57+ T cells in acquired aplastic anemia. TCR beta VDJ and CDR3 profiles were obtained from a genomic DNA template. TCRdb passed the reads through MiXCR, listing each CDR3 protein once. The data contain about 41,000 distinct CDR3 sequences, roughly three fifths of them singletons. The study, taken as a whole, reports: Any difference that existed in CD8+ Simpson's diversity between patients and controls was not significant. Patients had fewer than 35 CD8+ CDR3 sequences in common with controls (the shared set).

With regard to this clonotype: Its antigen is still unknown.

The germline V gene encodes CDR1 KGHDR and CDR2 SFDVKD. Trimming pared 3 bases from V and 10 bases from J, leaving 8 bases between. CDR3 size: 11 residues. The authors sequenced patients whose flow cytometry had shown CD8+CD57+ cell expansion. Severe acquired aplastic anemia was present in all patients. What was sequenced was sorted CD4+, CD8+, or CD8+CD57+ T cells (not recorded which) from PBMCs. The V call is TRBV24-1, the J call TRBJ1-1; TRBD1 is a possible D gene (5 bases). The clonotype originates from a human donor with aplastic anemia. The CDR3 reads CATSDGAGAFF. Here the CDR3 DNA reads TGTGCCACCAGTGATGGGGCTGGAGCTTTCTTT.